Sequencing of this TCR beta chain was carried out in a study of blood T cell repertoires in COVID-19. Germline V lookup: CDR1 SGHTS, CDR2 YDEGEE. CDR3 size: 16 residues. V dropped 4 bases and J dropped 2; count of bases not matched to a gene: 8. Per the authors' pipeline: Reference gene primers were amplified, and this amplification served to estimate nucleated cell counts. Profiled with immunoSEQ multiplex PCR; TCRdb holds only in-frame clones, not every one. V and J calls plus clone size are reproduced from that table; the DNA served to infer D and trimming. The repertoire holds 250,000 to 300,000 clones, with 65% to 90% as singletons.

The material sequenced was peripheral blood. The V and J genes are TRBV5-8 and TRBJ1-2, with TRBD1 matching 10 bases. This clonotype was sampled from a woman aged 55-70 years with active or convalescent COVID-19. The CDR3 region is CASSQFPGQGNYGYTF. For the CDR3, the DNA is TGTGCCAGCAGCCAATTTCCGGGACAGGGGAACTATGGCTACACCTTC.